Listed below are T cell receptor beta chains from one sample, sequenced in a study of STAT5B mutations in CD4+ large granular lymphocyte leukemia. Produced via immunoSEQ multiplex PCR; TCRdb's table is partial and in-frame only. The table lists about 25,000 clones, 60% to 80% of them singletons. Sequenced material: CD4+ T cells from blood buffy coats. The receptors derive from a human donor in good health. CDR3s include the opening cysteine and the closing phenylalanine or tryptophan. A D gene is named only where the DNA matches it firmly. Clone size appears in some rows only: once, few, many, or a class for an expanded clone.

CDR3nt: TGTGCCAGCAGCTTAGGTATTGGAAGTGAAGCTTTCTTT
CDR3aa: CASSLGIGSEAFF
j_gene: TRBJ1-1
len: 13
abundance: NA
d_gene: NA
v_gene: TRBV7-2

CDR3nt: TGTGCCAGCAGCTCGAGGGGGACAGCGGAAGACACCTTC
CDR3aa: CASSSRGTAEDTF
j_gene: TRBJ1-2
len: 13
abundance: few
d_gene: TRBD1
v_gene: TRBV7-2

CDR3nt: TGTGCCAGCAGGAAGGGGCAGGCTGGAAACACCATATATTTT
CDR3aa: CASRKGQAGNTIYF
j_gene: TRBJ1-3
len: 14
abundance: NA
d_gene: NA
v_gene: TRBV6-5

CDR3nt: TGTGCCAGCAGTTACTCGACAGGGACTGGAAACACCATATATTTT
CDR3aa: CASSYSTGTGNTIYF
j_gene: TRBJ1-3
len: 15
abundance: NA
d_gene: TRBD1
v_gene: TRBV6-6

CDR3nt: TGTGCCAGCAGGAATAGACGAGAGTCGAACACTGAAGCTTTCTTT
CDR3aa: CASRNRRESNTEAFF
j_gene: TRBJ1-1
len: 15
abundance: NA
d_gene: NA
v_gene: TRBV21-1

CDR3nt: TGTGCCTGGAGTGTAGAGGGGAGGGGCGAGCAGTACTTC
CDR3aa: CAWSVEGRGEQYF
j_gene: TRBJ2-7
len: 13
abundance: NA
d_gene: TRBD2
v_gene: TRBV30

CDR3nt: TGTGCCAGCAGCGCCGGACAGGCTCGTGGAGAGACCCAGTACTTC
CDR3aa: CASSAGQARGETQYF
j_gene: TRBJ2-5
len: 15
abundance: NA
d_gene: TRBD1
v_gene: TRBV5-8

CDR3nt: TGTGCCAGCAGCCAAGCCACAGGTCAACCCGAAGAGACCCAGTACTTC
CDR3aa: CASSQATGQPEETQYF
j_gene: TRBJ2-5
len: 16
abundance: NA
d_gene: NA
v_gene: TRBV14

CDR3nt: TGTGCCAGCGCAATCGGAGCGGAGGAGCAGTACTTC
CDR3aa: CASAIGAEEQYF
j_gene: TRBJ2-7
len: 12
abundance: NA
d_gene: NA
v_gene: TRBV2

CDR3nt: TGTGCCAGTAGTATAGGAGTGGGAAGCTATGGCTACACCTTC
CDR3aa: CASSIGVGSYGYTF
j_gene: TRBJ1-2
len: 14
abundance: NA
d_gene: NA
v_gene: TRBV19

CDR3nt: TGTGCCAGTAGTTCGATACGTTTAGGCTCCTACAATGAGCAGTTCTTC
CDR3aa: CASSSIRLGSYNEQFF
j_gene: TRBJ2-1
len: 16
abundance: few
d_gene: NA
v_gene: TRBV19

CDR3nt: TGTGCCAGCAGCCGACAGGGTTTGCGCTACAATGAGCAGTTCTTC
CDR3aa: CASSRQGLRYNEQFF
j_gene: TRBJ2-1
len: 15
abundance: NA
d_gene: TRBD1
v_gene: TRBV11-2

CDR3nt: TGTGCCAGCAGCCCACTCGGGACCGCGCAGAACACCGGGGAGCTGTTTTTT
CDR3aa: CASSPLGTAQNTGELFF
j_gene: TRBJ2-2
len: 17
abundance: medium-sized
d_gene: NA
v_gene: TRBV7-7

CDR3nt: TGCGCCAGCAGCCAAGATATCCATTCAGGGGACCCCTACAATGAGCAGTTCTTC
CDR3aa: CASSQDIHSGDPYNEQFF
j_gene: TRBJ2-1
len: 18
abundance: NA
d_gene: NA
v_gene: TRBV4-1

CDR3nt: TGTGCCAGCAGCCTTTTAGCGGGAGGCGATACGCAGTATTTT
CDR3aa: CASSLLAGGDTQYF
j_gene: TRBJ2-3
len: 14
abundance: NA
d_gene: TRBD2
v_gene: TRBV14

CDR3nt: TGTGCCAGCAGCAAAATCCAACGAGGAGGCTACACCTTC
CDR3aa: CASSKIQRGGYTF
j_gene: TRBJ1-2
len: 13
abundance: NA
d_gene: NA
v_gene: TRBV28

CDR3nt: TGTGCCAGCAGCCGACCTGGGATAAACAATGAGCAGTTCTTC
CDR3aa: CASSRPGINNEQFF
j_gene: TRBJ2-1
len: 14
abundance: NA
d_gene: NA
v_gene: TRBV7-9

CDR3nt: TGTGCCAGCAGCCTGTCCATAAGGGCGGAGGGAGAGACCCAGTACTTC
CDR3aa: CASSLSIRAEGETQYF
j_gene: TRBJ2-5
len: 16
abundance: NA
d_gene: NA
v_gene: TRBV7-6

CDR3nt: TGTGCCAGCAGCCAAGCTTCGACACGGTCAAACTATGGCTACACCTTC
CDR3aa: CASSQASTRSNYGYTF
j_gene: TRBJ1-2
len: 16
abundance: few
d_gene: NA
v_gene: TRBV4-2

CDR3nt: TGTGCCAGCAGTTTAAGAGGGGGCGGCTCCTACGAGCAGTACTTC
CDR3aa: CASSLRGGGSYEQYF
j_gene: TRBJ2-7
len: 15
abundance: NA
d_gene: TRBD1
v_gene: TRBV28

CDR3nt: TGTGCCAGCTCACCCATGGGGCAGGGGAGAAATGAGCAGTTCTTC
CDR3aa: CASSPMGQGRNEQFF
j_gene: TRBJ2-1
len: 15
abundance: NA
d_gene: NA
v_gene: TRBV18

CDR3nt: TGTGCCAGCAGCTTAGTGGCACTAGCGGGAGCCTACGAGCAGTACTTC
CDR3aa: CASSLVALAGAYEQYF
j_gene: TRBJ2-7
len: 16
abundance: NA
d_gene: TRBD2
v_gene: TRBV7-8

CDR3nt: TGTGCCAGCAGTGACTCTGGCGGGTCGTTTAATGAGCAGTTCTTC
CDR3aa: CASSDSGGSFNEQFF
j_gene: TRBJ2-1
len: 15
abundance: once
d_gene: NA
v_gene: TRBV6-4

CDR3nt: TGTGCCAGCAGTCCCGTAGCAGGGTGGGATCAGCCCCAGCATTTT
CDR3aa: CASSPVAGWDQPQHF
j_gene: TRBJ1-5
len: 15
abundance: NA
d_gene: NA
v_gene: TRBV27

CDR3nt: TGTGCCAGCAGTTTATCCGGTCCCCTCGGGACTGAAGCTTTCTTT
CDR3aa: CASSLSGPLGTEAFF
j_gene: TRBJ1-1
len: 15
abundance: NA
d_gene: NA
v_gene: TRBV27

CDR3nt: TGTGCCAGCAGTCCGGGACAGGGGGTTTACGAGCAGTACTTC
CDR3aa: CASSPGQGVYEQYF
j_gene: TRBJ2-7
len: 14
abundance: NA
d_gene: TRBD1
v_gene: TRBV28

CDR3nt: TGCGCCAGCAGCCGACAGGAGCCAGATACGCAGTATTTT
CDR3aa: CASSRQEPDTQYF
j_gene: TRBJ2-3
len: 13
abundance: NA
d_gene: NA
v_gene: TRBV5-1

CDR3nt: TGTGCCAGCAGTGATGTTGGCGGGAGGGCCTACGAGCAGTACTTC
CDR3aa: CASSDVGGRAYEQYF
j_gene: TRBJ2-7
len: 15
abundance: NA
d_gene: TRBD2
v_gene: TRBV6-1

CDR3nt: TGTGCCAGCTCAATTCGGGACGGGGACACCGGGGAGCTGTTTTTT
CDR3aa: CASSIRDGDTGELFF
j_gene: TRBJ2-2
len: 15
abundance: NA
d_gene: NA
v_gene: TRBV18

CDR3nt: TGTGCCAGCAGCTTAGGGTTTGGAGATGGGGCCCAAGAGACCCAGTACTTC
CDR3aa: CASSLGFGDGAQETQYF
j_gene: TRBJ2-5
len: 17
abundance: few
d_gene: NA
v_gene: TRBV7-9

CDR3nt: TGTGCCAGCAGCTTGGTGGTCGGGGGGCGAAGCACTGAAGCTTTCTTT
CDR3aa: CASSLVVGGRSTEAFF
j_gene: TRBJ1-1
len: 16
abundance: NA
d_gene: NA
v_gene: TRBV5-6

CDR3nt: TGTGCCAGCAGTTTCGGGGGGCTCAGCACAGATACGCAGTATTTT
CDR3aa: CASSFGGLSTDTQYF
j_gene: TRBJ2-3
len: 15
abundance: few
d_gene: NA
v_gene: TRBV27

CDR3nt: TGTGCCAGCAGTGAAATTGGCGATCAGCCCCAGCATTTT
CDR3aa: CASSEIGDQPQHF
j_gene: TRBJ1-5
len: 13
abundance: NA
d_gene: NA
v_gene: TRBV6-1

CDR3nt: TGTGCCAGTCAAGACAGGTTTAGCAATCAGCCCCAGCATTTT
CDR3aa: CASQDRFSNQPQHF
j_gene: TRBJ1-5
len: 14
abundance: NA
d_gene: NA
v_gene: TRBV19

CDR3nt: TGTGCCAGCAGTAGAAAGACAGGGGGCTTAAACACCATATATTTT
CDR3aa: CASSRKTGGLNTIYF
j_gene: TRBJ1-3
len: 15
abundance: medium-sized
d_gene: TRBD1
v_gene: TRBV27

CDR3nt: TGTGCCAGTAACTCGGGGAATATAGCCAAAAACATTCAGTACTTC
CDR3aa: CASNSGNIAKNIQYF
j_gene: TRBJ2-4
len: 15
abundance: NA
d_gene: NA
v_gene: TRBV19

CDR3nt: TGTGCCAGCAGCTTTGGTTTAGCGGGAGTGGGTGAGCAGTTCTTC
CDR3aa: CASSFGLAGVGEQFF
j_gene: TRBJ2-1
len: 15
abundance: NA
d_gene: TRBD2
v_gene: TRBV7-7

CDR3nt: TGTGCCAGCAGCCAAAGGGGGTATGGGGCCAACGTCCTGACTTTC
CDR3aa: CASSQRGYGANVLTF
j_gene: TRBJ2-6
len: 15
abundance: NA
d_gene: NA
v_gene: TRBV14

CDR3nt: TGTGCCAGCAGCTCCAGGGGGCGAGAGACCCAGTACTTC
CDR3aa: CASSSRGRETQYF
j_gene: TRBJ2-5
len: 13
abundance: NA
d_gene: TRBD1
v_gene: TRBV6-5

CDR3nt: TGTGCCAGCAGCCCAGACGGATGGATGGGAGAGACCCAGTACTTC
CDR3aa: CASSPDGWMGETQYF
j_gene: TRBJ2-5
len: 15
abundance: NA
d_gene: NA
v_gene: TRBV11-2

CDR3nt: TGTGCCAGCAGTTACTCCCCAGGGCCGGGATATGGCTACACCTTC
CDR3aa: CASSYSPGPGYGYTF
j_gene: TRBJ1-2
len: 15
abundance: NA
d_gene: NA
v_gene: TRBV6-6

CDR3nt: TGTGCCACCGTCCGGGACAGAAACGCCGGGGAGCTGTTTTTT
CDR3aa: CATVRDRNAGELFF
j_gene: TRBJ2-2
len: 14
abundance: once
d_gene: TRBD1
v_gene: TRBV15

CDR3nt: TGCGCCAGCAGCTTGAGCACATCTAGCACAGATACGCAGTATTTT
CDR3aa: CASSLSTSSTDTQYF
j_gene: TRBJ2-3
len: 15
abundance: few
d_gene: NA
v_gene: TRBV5-1

CDR3nt: TGTGCCAGCAGCCTAGCATTAGGACAGTTAAATTATGGCTACACCTTC
CDR3aa: CASSLALGQLNYGYTF
j_gene: TRBJ1-2
len: 16
abundance: NA
d_gene: NA
v_gene: TRBV7-8

CDR3nt: TGTGCCAGCAGTTATGGACAGGGTTGGACTGAAGCTTTCTTT
CDR3aa: CASSYGQGWTEAFF
j_gene: TRBJ1-1
len: 14
abundance: once
d_gene: TRBD1
v_gene: TRBV6-6

CDR3nt: TGTGCCAGCAGCCCACAAGAAAGAGGCTACAATGAGCAGTTCTTC
CDR3aa: CASSPQERGYNEQFF
j_gene: TRBJ2-1
len: 15
abundance: NA
d_gene: NA
v_gene: TRBV4-2